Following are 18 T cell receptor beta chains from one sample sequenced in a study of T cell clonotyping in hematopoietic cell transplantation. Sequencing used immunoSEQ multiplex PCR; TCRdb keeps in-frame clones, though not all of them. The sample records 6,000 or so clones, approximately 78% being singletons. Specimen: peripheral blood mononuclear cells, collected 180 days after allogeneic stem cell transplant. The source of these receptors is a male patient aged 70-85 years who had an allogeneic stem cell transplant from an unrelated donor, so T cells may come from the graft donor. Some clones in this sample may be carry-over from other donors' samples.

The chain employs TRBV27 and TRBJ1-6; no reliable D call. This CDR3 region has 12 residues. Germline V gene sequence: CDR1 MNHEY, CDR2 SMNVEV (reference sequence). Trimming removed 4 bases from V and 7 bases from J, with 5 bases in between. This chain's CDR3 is CASSYENSPLHF. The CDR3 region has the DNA TGTGCCAGCAGTTACGAGAATTCACCCCTCCACTTT.

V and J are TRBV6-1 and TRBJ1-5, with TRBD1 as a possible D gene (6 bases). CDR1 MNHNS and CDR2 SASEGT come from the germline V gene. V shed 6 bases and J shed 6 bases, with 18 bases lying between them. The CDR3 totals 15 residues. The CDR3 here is CASSLGGGGRQPQHF. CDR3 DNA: TGTGCCAGCAGCCTAGGCGGTGGGGGCCGTCAGCCCCAGCATTTT.

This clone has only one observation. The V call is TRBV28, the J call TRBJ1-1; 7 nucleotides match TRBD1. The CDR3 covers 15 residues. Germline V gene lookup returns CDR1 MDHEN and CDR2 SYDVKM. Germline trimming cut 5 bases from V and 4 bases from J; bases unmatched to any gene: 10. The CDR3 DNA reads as TGTGCCAGCAGTCCGTCGACAGGGCTATTCACTGAAGCTTTCTTT. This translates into CASSPSTGLFTEAFF.

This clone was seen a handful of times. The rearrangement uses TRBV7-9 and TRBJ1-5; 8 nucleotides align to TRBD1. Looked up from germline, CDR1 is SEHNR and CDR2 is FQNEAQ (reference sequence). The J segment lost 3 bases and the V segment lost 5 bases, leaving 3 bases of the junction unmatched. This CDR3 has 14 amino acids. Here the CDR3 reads CASSPTGANQPQHF. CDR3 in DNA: TGTGCCAGCAGCCCGACAGGGGCCAATCAGCCCCAGCATTTT.

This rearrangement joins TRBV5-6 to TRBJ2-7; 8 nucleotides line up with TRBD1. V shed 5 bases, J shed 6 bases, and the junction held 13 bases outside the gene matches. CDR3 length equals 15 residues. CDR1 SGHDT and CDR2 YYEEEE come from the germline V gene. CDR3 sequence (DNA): TGTGCCAGCAGTAATAGAGGGACAGGTCGAGGCGAGCAGTACTTC. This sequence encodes CASSNRGTGRGEQYF.

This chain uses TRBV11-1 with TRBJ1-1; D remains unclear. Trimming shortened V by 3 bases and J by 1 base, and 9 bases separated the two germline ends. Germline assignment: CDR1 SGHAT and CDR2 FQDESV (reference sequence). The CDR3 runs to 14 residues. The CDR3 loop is CASSFFSPNTEAFF. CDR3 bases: TGTGCCAGCAGCTTTTTCTCACCGAACACTGAAGCTTTCTTT.

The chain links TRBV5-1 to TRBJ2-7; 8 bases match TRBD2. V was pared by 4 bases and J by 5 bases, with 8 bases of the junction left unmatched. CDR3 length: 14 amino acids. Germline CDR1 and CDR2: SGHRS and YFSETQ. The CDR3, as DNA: TGCGCCAGCAGCCTGGCGGGAGGCGACAACGAGCAGTACTTC. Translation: CASSLAGGDNEQYF.

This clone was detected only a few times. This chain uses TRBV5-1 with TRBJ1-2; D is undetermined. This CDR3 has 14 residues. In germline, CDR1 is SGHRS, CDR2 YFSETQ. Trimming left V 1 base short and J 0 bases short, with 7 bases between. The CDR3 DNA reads TGCGCCAGCAGCTTGACAGAAGCTAACTATGGCTACACCTTC. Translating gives CASSLTEANYGYTF.

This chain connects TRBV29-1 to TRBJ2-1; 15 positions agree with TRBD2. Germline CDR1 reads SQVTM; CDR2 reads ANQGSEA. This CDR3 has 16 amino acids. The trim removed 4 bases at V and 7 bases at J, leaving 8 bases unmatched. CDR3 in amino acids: CSVGGLAGGFENEQFF. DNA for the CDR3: TGCAGCGTTGGGGGACTAGCGGGAGGATTCGAAAATGAGCAGTTCTTC.

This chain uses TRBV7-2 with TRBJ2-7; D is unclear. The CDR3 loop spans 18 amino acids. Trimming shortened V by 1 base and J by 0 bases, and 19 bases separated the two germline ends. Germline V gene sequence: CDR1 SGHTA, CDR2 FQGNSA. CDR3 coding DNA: TGTGCCAGCAGCTTAGGCCATTATATGGGCGGCCTCTCCTACGAGCAGTACTTC. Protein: CASSLGHYMGGLSYEQYF.

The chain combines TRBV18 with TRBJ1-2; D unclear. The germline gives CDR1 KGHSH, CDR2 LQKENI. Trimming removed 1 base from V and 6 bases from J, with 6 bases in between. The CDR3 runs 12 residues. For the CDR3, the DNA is TGTGCCAGCTCACCACGCGGAGATGGCTACACCTTC. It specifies CASSPRGDGYTF.

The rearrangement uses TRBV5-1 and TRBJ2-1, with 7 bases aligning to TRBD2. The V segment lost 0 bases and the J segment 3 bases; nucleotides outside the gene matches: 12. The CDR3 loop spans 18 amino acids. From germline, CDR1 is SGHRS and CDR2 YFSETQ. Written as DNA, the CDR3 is TGCGCCAGCAGCTTGGTGAGAGAGGGTCTAGCGGACTACAATGAGCAGTTCTTC. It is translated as CASSLVREGLADYNEQFF. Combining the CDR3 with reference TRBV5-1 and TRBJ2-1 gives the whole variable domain KAGVTQTPRYLIKTRGQQVTLSCSPISGHRSVSWYQQTPGQGLQFLFEYFSETQRNKGNFPGRFSGRQFSNSRSEMNVSTLELGDSALYLCASSLVREGLADYNEQFFGPGTRLTVL.

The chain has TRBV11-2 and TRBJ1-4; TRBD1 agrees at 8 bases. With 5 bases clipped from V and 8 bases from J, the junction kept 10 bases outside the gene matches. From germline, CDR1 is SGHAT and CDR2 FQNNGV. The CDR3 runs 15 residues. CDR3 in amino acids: CASSQVQGAGEKLFF. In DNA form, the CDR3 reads TGTGCCAGCAGCCAGGTTCAGGGGGCGGGGGAAAAACTGTTTTTT.

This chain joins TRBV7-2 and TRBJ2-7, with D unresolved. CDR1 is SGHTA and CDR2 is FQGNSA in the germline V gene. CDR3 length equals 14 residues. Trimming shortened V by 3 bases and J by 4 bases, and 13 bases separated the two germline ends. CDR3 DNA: TGTGCCAGCAGCTTGCACTCTATGAGTTACGAGCAGTACTTC. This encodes CASSLHSMSYEQYF.

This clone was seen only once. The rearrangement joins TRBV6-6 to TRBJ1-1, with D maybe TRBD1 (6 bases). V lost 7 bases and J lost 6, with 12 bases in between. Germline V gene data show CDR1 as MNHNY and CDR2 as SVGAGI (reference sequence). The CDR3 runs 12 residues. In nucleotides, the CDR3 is TGTGCCAGCAACCGGCAGGGGTCTGAAGCTTTCTTT. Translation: CASNRQGSEAFF.

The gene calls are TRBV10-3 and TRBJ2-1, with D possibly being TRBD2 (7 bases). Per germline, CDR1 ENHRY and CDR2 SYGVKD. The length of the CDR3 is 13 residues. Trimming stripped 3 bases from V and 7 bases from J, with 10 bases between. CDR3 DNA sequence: TGTGCCATCAGTGACAGCGGGACAAATGAGCAGTTCTTC. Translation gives CAISDSGTNEQFF.

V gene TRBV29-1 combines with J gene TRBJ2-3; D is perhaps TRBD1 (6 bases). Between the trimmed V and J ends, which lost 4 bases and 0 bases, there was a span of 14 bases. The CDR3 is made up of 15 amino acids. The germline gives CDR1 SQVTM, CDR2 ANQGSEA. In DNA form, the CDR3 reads TGCAGCGTTGGCCCGGGACAATCCAGCACAGATACGCAGTATTTT. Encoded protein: CSVGPGQSSTDTQYF.

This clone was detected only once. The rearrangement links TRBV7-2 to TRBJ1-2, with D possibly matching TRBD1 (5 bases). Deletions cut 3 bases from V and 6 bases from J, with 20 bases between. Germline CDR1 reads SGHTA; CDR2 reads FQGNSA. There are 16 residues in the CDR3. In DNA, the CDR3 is TGTGCCAGCAGCTTTACAATTCGGGGGTCTATAGATGGCTACACCTTC. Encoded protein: CASSFTIRGSIDGYTF.